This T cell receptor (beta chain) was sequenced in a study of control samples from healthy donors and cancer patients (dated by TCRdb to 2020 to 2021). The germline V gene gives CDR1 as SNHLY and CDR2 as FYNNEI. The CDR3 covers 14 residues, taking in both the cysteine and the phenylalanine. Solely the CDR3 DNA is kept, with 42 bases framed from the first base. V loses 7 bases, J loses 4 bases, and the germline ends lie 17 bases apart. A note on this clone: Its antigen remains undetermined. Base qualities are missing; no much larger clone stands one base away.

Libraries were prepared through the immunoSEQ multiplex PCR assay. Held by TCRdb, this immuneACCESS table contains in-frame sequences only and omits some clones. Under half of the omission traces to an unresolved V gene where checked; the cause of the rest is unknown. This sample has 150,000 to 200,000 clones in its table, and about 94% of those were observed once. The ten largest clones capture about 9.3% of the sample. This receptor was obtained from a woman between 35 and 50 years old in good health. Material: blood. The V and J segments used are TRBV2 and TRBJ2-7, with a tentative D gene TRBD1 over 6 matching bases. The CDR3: CASKSGGRAYEQYF. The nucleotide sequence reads TGTGCCAGCAAAAGTGGGGGCCGAGCGTACGAGCAGTACTTC.